The next 10 T cell receptor beta chains were all read from a single sample in a study of regulatory T cells in long-lasting Graves disease. TCR beta libraries were built with iRepertoire HTBI primers and Arm-PCR of CDR3 regions. Via MiXCR, TCRdb re-called the multiplex PCR reads, giving one row per CDR3 protein. The sample holds 360,000 or so distinct CDR3 sequences, roughly 20% seen once. Noted time point: persistent/refractory GD, antithyroid drugs over 5 years with positive TRAb. Making the TCR library involved RNA that had been extracted from PBMCs. Sequenced material: peripheral blood mononuclear cells (PBMCs), taken when the disease was refractory, from a patient treated with antithyroid drugs. All receptors come from a woman aged 35 to 49 with Graves disease.

DNA of the CDR3: TGCAGTGCTAGAGGAGGACAGGGGGAAAAAGCTTTCTTT. It specifies CSARGGQGEKAFF. The chain employs TRBV20-1 and TRBJ1-1; 10 bases fit TRBD1. The V segment lost 1 base and the J segment 9 bases; nucleotides outside the gene matches: 5. The CDR3 sequence is 13 residues long. In germline, CDR1 is DFQATT, CDR2 SNEGSKA (reference sequence).

The V call is TRBV19, the J call TRBJ2-5; D is unclear. Germline V CDR1 and CDR2: LNHDA, SQIVND (reference sequence). Trimming pared 6 bases from V and 5 bases from J, leaving 19 bases between. The CDR3 spans 15 residues. CDR3 sequence (DNA): TGTGCCAGTAGCGATTCCCCGGGCCTCTTGGAGACCCAGTACTTC. Its protein product is CASSDSPGLLETQYF.

Many counts were recorded for this clonotype. V usage is TRBV24-1 and J usage is TRBJ2-2, with D possibly TRBD2 on 6 matching bases. V was trimmed by 5 bases and J by 2 bases, leaving 11 bases between them. In germline, CDR1 is KGHDR, CDR2 SFDVKD. This CDR3 contains 15 residues. In nucleotides, the CDR3 is TGTGCCACCAGTGGGGCTAGCGATAACACCGGGGAGCTGTTTTTT. It translates to CATSGASDNTGELFF.

This clonotype was seen more than once but under ten times. V and J are TRBV30 and TRBJ1-5; a weak D match, TRBD1 (5 bases). CDR1 is GTSNPN and CDR2 is SVGIG in the germline V gene (reference sequence). Between the trimmed V and J ends, which lost 0 bases and 9 bases, there was a span of 9 bases. CDR3 length equals 12 residues. The chain's CDR3 is CAWSVAGPPQHF. Written as DNA, the CDR3 is TGTGCCTGGAGTGTGGCGGGACCGCCCCAGCATTTT.

This rearrangement joins TRBV20-1 to TRBJ2-7, with D perhaps TRBD1 or TRBD2 (5 bases each). The germline V and J ends were trimmed by 5 bases and 4 bases, with 15 bases remaining between them. The germline V gene has CDR1 DFQATT and CDR2 SNEGSKA (reference sequence). This CDR3 comprises 13 residues. The CDR3 region has the DNA TGCAGTGCTCGGTGGGCAGGGAGTTACGAGCAGTACTTC. Protein sequence: CSARWAGSYEQYF.

In this sample, this clonotype turned up many times. The V and J genes are TRBV12-3 or TRBV12-4 and TRBJ2-7; D is possibly TRBD1 or TRBD2 (5 bases each). V lost 3 bases and J 5 bases, leaving 23 bases between the germline ends. The CDR3 spans 17 residues. CDR3 sequence reads: CASSFRDPISYLHEQYF. CDR3 in DNA: TGTGCCAGCAGTTTCAGGGACCCAATATCCTATTTGCACGAGCAGTACTTC.

This clonotype was counted many times. The chain links TRBV28 to TRBJ1-1; no clear D. Germline lookup yields CDR1 MDHEN and CDR2 SYDVKM. CDR3 size: 15 residues. Between the trimmed V and J ends, which lost 6 bases and 4 bases, there was a span of 18 bases. Here the CDR3 DNA reads TGTGCCAGCAGCTCCCGAGGAGCCCCGCGCACTGAAGCTTTCTTT. Its translation: CASSSRGAPRTEAFF.

The genes are TRBV5-1 and TRBJ2-5, with D perhaps matching TRBD1 (6 bases). The germline gives CDR1 SGHRS, CDR2 YFSETQ. The CDR3 is made up of 14 amino acids. V lost 3 bases, J lost 5 bases, and 14 bases lay in between. The CDR3: CASSSTGYRETQYF. In DNA form, the CDR3 reads TGCGCCAGCAGCTCAACAGGGTACCGGGAGACCCAGTACTTC.

This clonotype occurred many times. The V gene is TRBV12-3 or TRBV12-4, the J gene TRBJ2-7; possible D gene TRBD1, 6 bases. Trimming stripped 2 bases from V and 6 bases from J, with 8 bases between. This CDR3 is 12 amino acids long. This CDR3 is CASSLWGPEQYF. The CDR3 DNA reads TGTGCCAGCAGTTTATGGGGGCCCGAGCAGTACTTC.

A few counts support this clonotype. This chain uses TRBV7-9 with TRBJ1-5; TRBD1 agrees at 7 bases. The CDR3 is made up of 16 amino acids. Germline CDR1 is SEHNR and CDR2 is FQNEAQ (reference sequence). With V trimmed by 1 base and J by 2 bases, 5 bases remained unmatched. The CDR3 reads CASSLGRTGRNQPQHF. The CDR3 DNA reads as TGTGCCAGCAGCTTAGGGAGGACAGGACGCAATCAGCCCCAGCATTTT.